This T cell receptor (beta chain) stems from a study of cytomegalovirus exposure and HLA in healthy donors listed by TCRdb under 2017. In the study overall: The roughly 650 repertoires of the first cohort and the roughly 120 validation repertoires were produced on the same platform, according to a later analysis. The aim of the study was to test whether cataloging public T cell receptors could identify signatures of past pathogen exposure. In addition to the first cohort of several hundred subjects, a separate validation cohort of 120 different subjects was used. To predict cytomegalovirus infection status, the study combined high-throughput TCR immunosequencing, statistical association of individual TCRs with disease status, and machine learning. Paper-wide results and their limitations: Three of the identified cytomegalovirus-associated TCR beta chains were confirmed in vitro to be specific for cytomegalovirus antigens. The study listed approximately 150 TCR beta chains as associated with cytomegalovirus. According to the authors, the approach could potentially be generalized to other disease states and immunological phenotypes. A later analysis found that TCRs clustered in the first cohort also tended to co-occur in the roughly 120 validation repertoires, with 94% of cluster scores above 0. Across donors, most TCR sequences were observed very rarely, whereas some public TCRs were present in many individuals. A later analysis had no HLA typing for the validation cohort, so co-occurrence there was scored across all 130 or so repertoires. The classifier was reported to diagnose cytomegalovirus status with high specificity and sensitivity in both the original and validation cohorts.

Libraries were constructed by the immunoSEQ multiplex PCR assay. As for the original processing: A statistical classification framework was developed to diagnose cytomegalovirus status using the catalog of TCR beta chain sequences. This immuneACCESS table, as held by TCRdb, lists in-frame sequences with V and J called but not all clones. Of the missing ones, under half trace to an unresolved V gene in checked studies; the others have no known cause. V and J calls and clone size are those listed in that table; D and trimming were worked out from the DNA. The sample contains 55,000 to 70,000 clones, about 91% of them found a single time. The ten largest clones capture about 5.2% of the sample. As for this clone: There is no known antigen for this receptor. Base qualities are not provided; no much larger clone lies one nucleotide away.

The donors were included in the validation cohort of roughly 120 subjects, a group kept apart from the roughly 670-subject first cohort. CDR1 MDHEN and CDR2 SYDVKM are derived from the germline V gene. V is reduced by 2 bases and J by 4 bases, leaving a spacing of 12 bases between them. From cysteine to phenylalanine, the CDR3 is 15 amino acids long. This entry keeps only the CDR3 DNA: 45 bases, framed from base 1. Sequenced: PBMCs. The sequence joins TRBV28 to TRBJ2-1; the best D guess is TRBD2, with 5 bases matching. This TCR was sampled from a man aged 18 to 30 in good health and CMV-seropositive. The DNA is TGTGCCAGCAGTTTAGGTGGGAGTGGATACAATGAGCAGTTCTTC. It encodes CASSLGGSGYNEQFF.